Shown below are 26 T cell receptor beta chains from a single sample sequenced in a study of T cell repertoires in cytomegalovirus infection. TCRdb recomputed calls from the reads with MiXCR, one row per CDR3 protein. The repertoire consists of about 490,000 distinct CDR3 sequences, with approximately 25% occurring once and the leading ten covering about 13%. The specimen sequenced was PBMCs. Receptors originate from a human donor in good health (CMV status not recorded). Some clones in this sample may be carry-over from other donors' samples.

This clonotype came up a few times. The gene calls are TRBV10-3 and TRBJ2-1, with D perhaps matching TRBD1 or TRBD2 (5 bases each). The CDR3 consists of 18 residues. The ends were cut back, 0 bases at V and 8 bases at J, with 23 bases in the middle. Per the germline V gene, CDR1 is ENHRY and CDR2 is SYGVKD. The CDR3 spells CAISESRKGRSGDDEQFF. The CDR3 region has the DNA TGTGCCATCAGTGAGTCAAGGAAGGGGAGATCGGGCGACGATGAGCAGTTCTTC.

This clonotype was observed a few times. The chain is built from TRBV4-1 and TRBJ2-5; 10 nucleotides align to TRBD2. Germline assignment: CDR1 MGHRA and CDR2 YSYEKL. The J segment lost 3 bases and the V segment lost 1 base, leaving 2 bases of the junction unmatched. The CDR3 consists of 15 residues. The CDR3 loop is CASSQVGLAKETQYF. The CDR3 DNA is TGCGCCAGCAGCCAAGTGGGACTAGCGAAAGAGACCCAGTACTTC.

This clonotype was picked up one time. The J gene is TRBJ2-3, the V gene TRBV15; D remains ambiguous. The CDR3 contains 13 residues. Germline CDR1 is LNHNV and CDR2 is YYDKDF (reference sequence). V lost 1 base and J lost 3, with 5 bases in between. CDR3 region: CATSRVPTDTQYF. The DNA for the CDR3 is TGTGCCACCAGCAGAGTACCGACAGATACGCAGTATTTT. The entire variable domain, with the rest obtained from reference TRBV15 and TRBJ2-3, is as follows: DAMVIQNPRYQVTQFGKPVTLSCSQTLNHNVMYWYQQKSSQAPKLLFHYYDKDFNNEADTPDNFQSRRPNTSFCFLDIRSPGLGDTAMYLCATSRVPTDTQYFGPGTRLTVL.

In its sample, this clonotype was seen a few times. J is TRBJ2-7 and V is TRBV7-9, with 10 bases aligning to TRBD2. CDR1 is SEHNR, CDR2 FQNEAQ, per germline (reference sequence). This CDR3 comprises 16 residues. Trimming took 5 bases from V and 4 from J; bases not matched to a gene: 11. CDR3 loop: CASSAPLAGSGYEQYF. The CDR3 coding sequence is TGTGCCAGCAGCGCGCCACTAGCGGGAAGTGGGTACGAGCAGTACTTC. Full variable domain (rest looked up from reference TRBV7-9 and TRBJ2-7): DTGVSQNPRHKITKRGQNVTFRCDPISEHNRLYWYRQTLGQGPEFLTYFQNEAQLEKSRLLSDRFSAERPKGSFSTLEIQRTEQGDSAMYLCASSAPLAGSGYEQYFGPGTRLTVT.

This clonotype was seen a few times. The chain couples TRBV28 to TRBJ1-1; D is undetermined. Germline V gives CDR1 MDHEN, CDR2 SYDVKM. Deletions cut 2 bases from V and 6 bases from J, with 10 bases between. There are 13 residues in the CDR3. The CDR3 loop is CASSLGNSPEAFF. The CDR3 DNA is TGTGCCAGCAGTTTAGGAAACAGCCCTGAAGCTTTCTTT.

The chain employs TRBV19 and TRBJ1-5; D ambiguous. The CDR3 runs to 14 residues. Trimming left V 7 bases short and J 0 bases short, with 10 bases between. From germline, CDR1 is LNHDA and CDR2 SQIVND (reference sequence). The CDR3 protein is CASKVDGSNQPQHF. The CDR3, as DNA: TGTGCCAGTAAGGTGGACGGTAGCAATCAGCCCCAGCATTTT.

The chain is built from TRBV7-8 and TRBJ2-7; D is unresolved. The germline CDR1 and CDR2 sequences are SGHVS and FQNEAQ. The CDR3 sequence is 15 residues long. The V end lost 1 base, the J end lost 2 bases, and 12 bases lay between the germline ends. The CDR3 sequence: CASSLGAVAPYEQYF. Written as DNA, the CDR3 is TGTGCCAGCAGCTTAGGGGCCGTGGCTCCCTACGAGCAGTACTTC.

The chain uses TRBV6-1 and TRBJ2-7, with TRBD2 identical over 10 bases. Per the germline V gene, CDR1 is MNHNS and CDR2 is SASEGT. The CDR3 runs to 15 residues. Trimming took 4 bases from V and 0 from J; bases not matched to a gene: 3. CDR3 sequence (DNA): TGTGCCAGCAGTGCTAGCGGGAGAGGCTCCTACGAGCAGTACGTC. Translating it yields CASSASGRGSYEQYV.

This clonotype was picked up many times. The gene calls are TRBV7-3 and TRBJ1-2; D gene unclear. Deletions cut 1 base from V and 7 bases from J, with 7 bases between. The CDR3 extends over 12 amino acids. CDR1 is SGHTA, CDR2 FQGTGA, per germline. The CDR3 sequence: CASSLNGVGYTF. In DNA form, the CDR3 reads TGTGCCAGCAGCTTAAATGGGGTTGGCTACACCTTC.

V gene TRBV19 combines with J gene TRBJ2-3; 8 bases map to TRBD2. The CDR3 consists of 15 residues. Germline trimming cut 4 bases from V and 5 bases from J; bases unmatched to any gene: 8. Germline V gene data show CDR1 as LNHDA and CDR2 as SQIVND (reference sequence). CDR3 amino acids: CASSTPGLGGDTQYF. The DNA for the CDR3 is TGTGCCAGTAGTACCCCGGGACTAGGGGGAGATACGCAGTATTTT.

Here the CDR3 DNA reads TGCAGCGTTGAGGAGTTCTACGAGCAGTACTTC. Translating gives CSVEEFYEQYF. This chain joins TRBV29-1 and TRBJ2-7; D ambiguous. V shed 3 bases and J shed 3 bases, with 6 bases lying between them. Germline-derived CDR1 and CDR2 are SQVTM and ANQGSEA. The CDR3 runs 11 residues.

The V and J genes are TRBV24-1 and TRBJ2-5, with 9 bases aligning to TRBD1. In germline, CDR1 is KGHDR, CDR2 SFDVKD. Trimming took 3 bases from V and 5 from J; bases not matched to a gene: 6. This CDR3 spans 15 amino acids. CDR3 DNA sequence: TGTGCCACCAGTGATCCCACGACAGGGGGGGAGACCCAGTACTTC. Translation gives CATSDPTTGGETQYF.

This clonotype appeared a few times. This chain joins TRBV19 and TRBJ2-2; D remains unclear. From germline, CDR1 is LNHDA and CDR2 SQIVND (reference sequence). With 9 bases removed from V and 3 bases from J, the gap between germline ends came to 11 bases. This CDR3 is 13 amino acids long. This CDR3 is CASIGRYTGELFF. CDR3 DNA sequence: TGTGCCAGCATTGGTCGGTACACCGGGGAGCTGTTTTTT.

This clonotype turned up a few times. J is TRBJ1-5 and V is TRBV12-3 or TRBV12-4; D is undetermined. The length of the CDR3 is 13 residues. The V end was cut by 2 bases, the J end by 4 bases, with 6 bases between. The CDR3 reads CASSLTQNQPQHF. The CDR3 nucleotides read TGTGCCAGCAGTTTAACGCAAAATCAGCCCCAGCATTTT.

The chain has TRBV19 and TRBJ1-2, with 8 bases fitting TRBD1. The CDR3 is 15 amino acids. Losses at the gene ends were 3 bases for V and 1 base for J; bases not matched to a gene: 4. Germline values: CDR1 LNHDA, CDR2 SQIVND (reference sequence). The CDR3 protein is CASSIGTGHNYGYTF. The CDR3 bases are TGTGCCAGTAGTATCGGGACAGGCCATAACTATGGCTACACCTTC.

The genes are TRBV6-1 and TRBJ1-5, with no clear D. V was clipped by 2 bases and J by 6 bases, with 14 bases between them. The CDR3 has 15 residues. The germline gives CDR1 MNHNS, CDR2 SASEGT. CDR3 loop: CASSENIAGVQPQHF. CDR3 sequence (DNA): TGTGCCAGCAGTGAAAATATAGCCGGCGTTCAGCCCCAGCATTTT.

The V call is TRBV25-1, the J call TRBJ2-1, with D possibly being TRBD1 (5 bases). The V end lost 2 bases, the J end lost 6 bases, and 14 bases lay between the germline ends. Germline V CDR1 and CDR2: MGHDK, SYGVNS. This CDR3 spans 15 amino acids. The CDR3, as DNA: TGTGCCAGCAGTGAAAGGGGTAGCCCCTTCAATGAGCAGTTCTTC. Amino acids: CASSERGSPFNEQFF.

The genes are TRBV7-6 and TRBJ2-5; a weak D match, TRBD2 (5 bases). The CDR3 length is 12 residues. V gave up 8 bases and J gave up 2 bases, with 9 bases separating them. CDR1 and CDR2 (germline): SGHVS, FNYEAQ. CDR3 residues: CASRGEQETQYF. The CDR3 nucleotides are TGTGCCAGCCGGGGAGAGCAAGAGACCCAGTACTTC.

This clonotype was detected many times. The rearrangement joins TRBV6-1 to TRBJ1-2; a weak D match, TRBD1 (6 bases). The CDR3 sequence is 15 residues long. Germline loops: CDR1 MNHNS, CDR2 SASEGT. The CDR3 region has the DNA TGTGCAAGTAGAAATCTCGGGGCAGGGGCCTTCGGCTACACCTTC. It specifies CASRNLGAGAFGYTF.

This clonotype was picked up a small number of times. V usage is TRBV7-2 and J usage is TRBJ1-5; 7 bases are shared with TRBD1. The CDR3 has 15 amino acids. Per germline, CDR1 SGHTA and CDR2 FQGNSA. The trim removed 4 bases at V and 7 bases at J, leaving 10 bases unmatched. Written as DNA, the CDR3 is TGTGCCAGCAGCTCCACAGGGGAACGGGGCCAGCCCCAGCATTTT. Its translation is CASSSTGERGQPQHF.

This clonotype was recorded at least ten times. The chain is built from TRBV7-2 and TRBJ2-1; D may match TRBD1 or TRBD2 (5 bases each). Germline values: CDR1 SGHTA, CDR2 FQGNSA. CDR3 length equals 15 residues. V gave up 5 bases and J gave up 7 bases, with 18 bases separating them. In DNA, the CDR3 is TGTGCCAGCAGCCCAAGCTGGGACCTTGGTAATGAGCAGTTCTTC. This encodes CASSPSWDLGNEQFF.

This clonotype was recorded many times. The chain joins TRBV7-2 to TRBJ2-5, with 9 positions matching TRBD2. V lost 2 bases and J lost 4; bases outside the gene matches: 8. Germline V gene sequence: CDR1 SGHTA, CDR2 FQGNSA. The CDR3 loop spans 16 amino acids. CDR3 DNA sequence: TGTGCCAGCAGCTTATCGGCGGGGGGGGGACGAGAGACCCAGTACTTC. Translating gives CASSLSAGGGRETQYF.

This clonotype was observed once. This rearrangement joins TRBV7-2 to TRBJ2-7; the match to TRBD2 covers 7 bases. The J segment lost 3 bases and the V segment lost 9 bases, leaving 2 bases of the junction unmatched. The CDR3 is made up of 11 amino acids. The germline gives CDR1 SGHTA, CDR2 FQGNSA. The CDR3 DNA is TGTGCCAGGGGGGGGAACTACGAGCAGTACTTC. Encoded protein: CARGGNYEQYF.

This chain connects TRBV7-2 to TRBJ1-5, with D unclear. Deletions cut 5 bases from V and 8 bases from J, with 13 bases between. Germline assignment: CDR1 SGHTA and CDR2 FQGNSA. The CDR3 loop spans 13 amino acids. CDR3 in DNA: TGTGCCAGCAGCCAGATTGCGAGGGAGCCCCAGCATTTT. This encodes CASSQIAREPQHF.

The rearrangement links TRBV6-2 or TRBV6-3 to TRBJ2-1; TRBD2 aligns across 8 bases. The CDR3 sequence is 16 residues long. CDR1 is MNHEY and CDR2 is SVGEGT in the germline V gene. V was clipped by 0 bases and J by 9 bases; unmatched bases: 10. In DNA form, the CDR3 reads TGTGCCAGCAGTTACTCGGCGGGAGGTATCATTAGTGAGCAGTTCTTC. Protein product: CASSYSAGGIISEQFF.

This clonotype was counted between two and nine times. The V and J genes are TRBV6-6 and TRBJ2-1; possibly TRBD1 or TRBD2 for D (5 bases each). Deletions cut 10 bases from V and 6 bases from J, with 13 bases between. Germline assignment: CDR1 MNHNY and CDR2 SVGAGI (reference sequence). The CDR3 totals 12 residues. CDR3 residues: CATSMRGNEQFF. The CDR3 bases are TGTGCCACCTCAATGAGGGGCAATGAGCAGTTCTTC.